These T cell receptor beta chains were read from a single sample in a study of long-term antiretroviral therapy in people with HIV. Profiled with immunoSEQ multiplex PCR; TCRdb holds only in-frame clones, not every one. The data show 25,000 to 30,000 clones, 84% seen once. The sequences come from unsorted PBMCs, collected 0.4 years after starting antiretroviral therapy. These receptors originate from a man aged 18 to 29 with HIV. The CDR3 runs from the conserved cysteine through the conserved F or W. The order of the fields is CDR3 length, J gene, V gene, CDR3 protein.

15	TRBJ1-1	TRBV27	CASSLSGQGVTEAFF
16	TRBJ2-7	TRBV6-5	CASSYSSGQVFYEQYF
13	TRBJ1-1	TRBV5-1	CASSLVTNTEAFF
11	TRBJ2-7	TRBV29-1	CSVGGSYEQYF
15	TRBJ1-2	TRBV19	CATKHRDRWSVGYTF
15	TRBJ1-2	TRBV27	CASSLSPGEVYGYTF
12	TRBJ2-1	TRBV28	CASSLGADEQFF
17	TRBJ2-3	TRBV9	CASSVEGGILSTDTQYF
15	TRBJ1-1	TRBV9	CASSVSQGLNTEAFF
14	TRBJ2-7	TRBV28	CASSLTAALDEQYF
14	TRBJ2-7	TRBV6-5	CASSYSGQTYEQYF
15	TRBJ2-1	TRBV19	CASSTGTGAVNEQFF
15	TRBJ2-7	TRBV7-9	CASSTAGGLSYEQYF
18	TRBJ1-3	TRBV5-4	CASTKTLDYSSSGNTIYF
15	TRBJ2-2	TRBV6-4	CASSDTDRGRGELFF
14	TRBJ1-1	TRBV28	CASSLSYMNTEAFF
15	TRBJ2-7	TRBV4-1	CASSQGLAGGLEQYF
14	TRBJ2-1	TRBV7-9	CACLGSGSQEEQFF